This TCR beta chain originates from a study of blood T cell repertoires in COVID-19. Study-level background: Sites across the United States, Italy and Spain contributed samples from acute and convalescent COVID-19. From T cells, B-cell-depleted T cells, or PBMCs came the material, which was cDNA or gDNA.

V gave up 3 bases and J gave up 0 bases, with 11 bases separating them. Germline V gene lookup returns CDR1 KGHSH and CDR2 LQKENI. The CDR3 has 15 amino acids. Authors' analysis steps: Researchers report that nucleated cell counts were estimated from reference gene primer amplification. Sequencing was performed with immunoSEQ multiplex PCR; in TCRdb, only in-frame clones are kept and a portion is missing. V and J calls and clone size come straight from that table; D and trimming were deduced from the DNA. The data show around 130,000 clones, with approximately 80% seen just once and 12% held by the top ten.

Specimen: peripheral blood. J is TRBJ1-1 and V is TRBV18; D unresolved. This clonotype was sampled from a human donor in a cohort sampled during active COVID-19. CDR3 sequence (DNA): TGTGCCAGCTCACCCGAGGAGTTAATGAACACTGAAGCTTTCTTT. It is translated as CASSPEELMNTEAFF.